One and the same sample provided the 18 T cell receptor beta chains below, sequenced in a study of Graves' ophthalmopathy and Graves' hyperthyroidism. Using RNA transcripts, the TCR beta CDR3 regions were amplified. RT-PCR with HTBI primers came first, then second-round multiplex PCR. Via MiXCR, TCRdb re-called the multiplex PCR reads, giving one row per CDR3 protein. This sample has about 700,000 distinct CDR3 sequences, with about 40% found just once. Sequencing was done on a sample of peripheral blood. These receptor sequences come from an adult man with Graves' ophthalmopathy.

The V call is TRBV30, the J call TRBJ1-1; D is ambiguous. The CDR3 spans 13 residues. Germline CDR1 and CDR2: GTSNPN and SVGIG (reference sequence). Trimming left V 0 bases short and J 6 bases short, with 11 bases between. This CDR3 reads CAWSVLGAAEAFF. The DNA of the CDR3 is TGTGCCTGGAGTGTACTGGGTGCGGCTGAAGCTTTCTTT.

This clonotype was seen at least ten times. The CDR3 DNA sequence: TGTGCCAGCAGTTTAAATACAGGGTACCGTCAGCCCCAGCATTTT. Translating it yields CASSLNTGYRQPQHF. This chain uses TRBV12-3 or TRBV12-4 with TRBJ1-5, with a weak D call TRBD1 (6 bases). The germline V and J ends were trimmed by 2 bases and 6 bases, with 14 bases remaining between them. The CDR3 consists of 15 residues.

This chain joins TRBV3-1 and TRBJ2-5; D gene ambiguous. The CDR3 is 16 residues long. V was clipped by 3 bases and J by 5 bases, with 19 bases between them. The germline V gene encodes CDR1 LGHDT and CDR2 YNNKEL (reference sequence). The CDR3 sequence is CASSHRNPTRVETQYF. In DNA form, the CDR3 reads TGTGCCAGCAGCCACCGGAACCCAACGCGAGTGGAGACCCAGTACTTC.

This chain links TRBV20-1 with TRBJ1-4; D gene unclear. The V end was cut by 6 bases, the J end by 5 bases, with 16 bases between. Germline CDR1 reads DFQATT; CDR2 reads SNEGSKA (reference sequence). This CDR3 comprises 14 residues. The CDR3 reads CSAWTSGYNEKLFF. CDR3 DNA: TGCAGTGCCTGGACTAGCGGATACAATGAAAAACTGTTTTTT.

The chain is built from TRBV3-1 and TRBJ2-7; 7 positions match TRBD2. Losses at the gene ends were 4 bases for V and 3 bases for J; bases not matched to a gene: 18. CDR3 size: 18 residues. Germline CDR1 is LGHDT and CDR2 is YNNKEL (reference sequence). The CDR3 loop reads CASSLSDGSGGYLYEQYF. The DNA for the CDR3 is TGTGCCAGCAGCCTGAGTGATGGGTCGGGGGGATACCTCTACGAGCAGTACTTC.

On this clonotype: The CDR3 carries no conserved terminal phenylalanine or tryptophan, so it likely arises from a read error. The chain carries TRBV9 and TRBJ2-5, with D perhaps matching TRBD2 (6 bases). This CDR3 spans 14 amino acids. Germline V gives CDR1 SGDLS, CDR2 YYNGEE. The CDR3 coding sequence is TGTGCCGGCAGCGTAGGAGGGGACTCGAGGCCACAGTACTGC. It translates to CAGSVGGDSRPQYC.

This clonotype appeared many times. V is TRBV20-1 and J is TRBJ2-7; D remains unclear. CDR3 size: 11 residues. Germline-derived CDR1 and CDR2 are DFQATT and SNEGSKA (reference sequence). Deletions cut 2 bases from V and 3 bases from J, with 5 bases between. The CDR3 DNA follows: TGCAGTGCTAGACGTGGCTACGAGCAGTACTTC. Translation: CSARRGYEQYF.

V is TRBV2 and J is TRBJ2-5; 8 nucleotides align to TRBD2. Germline CDR1 reads SNHLY; CDR2 reads FYNNEI. The CDR3 is 16 amino acids. The ends lost 6 bases at V and 7 bases at J; junction bases unmatched: 16. The CDR3 bases are TGTGCCAGCAGCCGATCTGAGCGGGGGCCGAGGGGGACCCAGTACTTC. Amino acid sequence: CASSRSERGPRGTQYF.

This clonotype turned up a few times. The rearrangement joins TRBV20-1 to TRBJ1-1, with 12 bases identical to TRBD1. The V gene's germline CDR1 is DFQATT and CDR2 SNEGSKA (reference sequence). The J segment lost 5 bases and the V segment lost 2 bases, leaving 12 bases of the junction unmatched. This CDR3 is built from 17 residues. CDR3 protein: CSARPYRDRGLMTEAFF. CDR3 nucleotide sequence: TGCAGTGCTAGACCCTACCGGGACAGGGGGCTAATGACTGAAGCTTTCTTT.

This clonotype has ten or more counts. This chain links TRBV10-3 with TRBJ1-1, with D maybe TRBD1 (5 bases). Trimming shortened V by 4 bases and J by 1 base, and 10 bases separated the two germline ends. This CDR3 region has 14 residues. Germline values: CDR1 ENHRY, CDR2 SYGVKD. The CDR3 sequence: CAISGGNTNTEAFF. For the CDR3, the DNA is TGTGCCATCAGTGGGGGGAACACGAACACTGAAGCTTTCTTT.

About this clonotype itself: A much larger clone differs by one base, so this may be a read error. The chain recombines TRBV7-6 with TRBJ2-7; TRBD1 agrees at 9 bases. The CDR3 is 15 residues long. Germline V gives CDR1 SGHVS, CDR2 FNYEAQ. The junction had 6 bases not matched to a gene; V was cut back by 4 bases and J by 2 bases. The CDR3, as DNA: TGTGCCAGCAGCTCCGGACAGGGGATGACCTACGAGCAGTACTTC. This codes for CASSSGQGMTYEQYF.

The chain carries TRBV29-1 and TRBJ1-1; weak D call: TRBD1 (5 bases). V gave up 4 bases and J gave up 0 bases, with 15 bases separating them. The CDR3 is made up of 15 amino acids. CDR1 is SQVTM and CDR2 is ANQGSEA in the germline V gene. CDR3 in amino acids: CSVGAGWAMNTEAFF. CDR3 bases: TGCAGCGTTGGGGCAGGGTGGGCTATGAACACTGAAGCTTTCTTT.

As to this clonotype: A much larger clone lies a single base off, so this may be a read error. This chain connects TRBV10-3 to TRBJ2-7; D may be TRBD1 (6 bases). The CDR3 covers 15 residues. Trimming removed 6 bases at V and 4 bases at J, with 19 bases between. From germline, CDR1 is ENHRY and CDR2 SYGVKD. CDR3 loop: CAISLGADLQYEQYF. The CDR3 coding sequence is TGTGCCATCAGCTTGGGGGCTGACCTCCAATACGAGCAGTACTTC.

J is TRBJ1-1 and V is TRBV29-1; D remains unclear. Germline CDR1 reads SQVTM; CDR2 reads ANQGSEA. Trimming took off 0 bases at V and 2 bases at J, with 13 bases between the two ends. The CDR3 is made up of 15 amino acids. CDR3 sequence: CSVEDVFGRNTEAFF. The CDR3 DNA follows: TGCAGCGTTGAAGATGTTTTCGGACGAAACACTGAAGCTTTCTTT.

The table lists this clonotype with a count of one. The chain links TRBV10-3 to TRBJ2-7, with 16 positions matching TRBD2. V shed 9 bases and J 4 bases; nucleotides not matched to a gene: 12. The CDR3 is made up of 17 amino acids. CDR1 and CDR2 from the germline V gene are ENHRY and SYGVKD. Here the CDR3 DNA reads TGTGCCATTGGCCCCGGGACTAGCGGGAGGGCCACATACGAGCAGTACTTC. Protein sequence: CAIGPGTSGRATYEQYF.

Of note for this clonotype: The missing conserved phenylalanine or tryptophan at the end of this CDR3 makes a read error likely. Because the CDR3's place on the DNA is in doubt, the DNA is left out and the CDR3 is given as listed by TCRdb. The chain is built from TRBV7-9 and TRBJ1-4. Ends included, the CDR3 has 9 residues. CDR1 is SEHNR and CDR2 is FQNEAQ in the germline V gene (reference sequence). The CDR3 sequence: CASSLGELR.

This clonotype was counted many times. The V and J genes are TRBV7-8 and TRBJ1-2; a weak D match, TRBD1 (6 bases). The CDR3 has 13 amino acids. Germline CDR1 SGHVS, CDR2 FQNEAQ. V was pared by 6 bases and J by 3 bases, with 11 bases between. The CDR3 is CASSAGDDYGYTF. The CDR3 coding sequence is TGTGCCAGCAGTGCAGGGGATGACTATGGCTACACCTTC.

CDR3 protein: CASSPRGLARGRTGELFF. In DNA form, the CDR3 reads TGTGCCAGCAGCCCCAGAGGCCTGGCCCGGGGGCGTACCGGGGAGCTGTTTTTT. The V call is TRBV7-3, the J call TRBJ2-2; D could derive from TRBD1 or TRBD2 (6 bases each). Per germline, CDR1 SGHTA and CDR2 FQGTGA. This CDR3 comprises 18 residues. V shed 5 bases and J shed 5 bases, with 24 bases lying between them.